This T cell receptor (beta chain) originates from a study of blood T cell repertoires in COVID-19. Overall study: From the United States, Italy and Spain came samples of acute and convalescent COVID-19. T cells, B-cell-depleted T cells, or PBMCs supplied cDNA or gDNA.

Clones were read by immunoSEQ multiplex PCR, and TCRdb kept only the in-frame ones, dropping some. The sample has 14,000 to 15,000 clones, approximately 83% seen once. Germline V CDR1 and CDR2: MNHEY, SMNVEV (reference sequence). The CDR3 contains 15 residues. V lost 5 bases and J lost 0, with 14 bases in between. Material for sequencing was peripheral blood. This TCR came from a human donor in a cohort sampled during active COVID-19. The chain employs TRBV27 and TRBJ2-7; tentatively, D is TRBD1 (6 bases). This CDR3 reads CASSMDSQLSYEQYF. The CDR3 nucleotides read TGTGCCAGCAGTATGGACAGTCAGCTCTCCTACGAGCAGTACTTC.